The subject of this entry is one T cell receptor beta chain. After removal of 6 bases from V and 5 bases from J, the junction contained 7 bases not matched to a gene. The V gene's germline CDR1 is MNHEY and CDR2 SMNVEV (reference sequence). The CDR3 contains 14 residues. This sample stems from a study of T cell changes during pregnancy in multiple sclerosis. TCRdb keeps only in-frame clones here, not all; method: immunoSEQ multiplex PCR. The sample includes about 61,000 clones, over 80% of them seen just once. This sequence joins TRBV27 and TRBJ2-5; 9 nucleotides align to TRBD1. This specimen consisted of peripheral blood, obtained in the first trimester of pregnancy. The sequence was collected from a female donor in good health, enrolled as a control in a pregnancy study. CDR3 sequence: CASRPTGGRETQYF. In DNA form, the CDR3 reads TGTGCCAGCAGACCTACAGGGGGCAGGGAGACCCAGTACTTC.